The 2 T cell receptor beta chains presented below share a single source sample, sequenced in a study of CD8 T cells in ankylosing spondylitis. From the 5' RACE reads, TCRdb called clonotypes with MiXCR, one entry per CDR3 protein. The data contain some 23,000 distinct CDR3 sequences, just over 2.5% of them singletons. The sequenced sample was blood, either unsorted or a sorted T cell fraction (not recorded which). The receptors were sampled from a female donor with ankylosing spondylitis or in good health (not recorded which).

This clonotype has more than one count but fewer than ten. The CDR3 coding sequence is TGTGCCAGCAGCGAAATTCGAGGGACTAGCTTAAACACTGGGGCCAACGTCCTGACTTTC. This sequence encodes CASSEIRGTSLNTGANVLTF. The rearrangement joins TRBV9 to TRBJ2-6, with 9 bases lining up with TRBD2. CDR1 is SGDLS and CDR2 is YYNGEE in the germline V gene. V shed 3 bases and J 2 bases; nucleotides not matched to a gene: 15. The CDR3 is 20 amino acids.

This clonotype has a count of ten or more. This sequence joins TRBV9 and TRBJ2-1; 16 bases are a match to TRBD2. The junction had 3 bases not matched to a gene; V was cut back by 0 bases and J by 6 bases. The germline gives CDR1 SGDLS, CDR2 YYNGEE. CDR3 size: 17 residues. CDR3 DNA sequence: TGTGCCAGCAGCGTAGGAGGGACTAGCGGGAGGGGCAATGAGCAGTTCTTC. It specifies CASSVGGTSGRGNEQFF. The full variable domain, rest sourced from reference TRBV9 and TRBJ2-1, is DSGVTQTPKHLITATGQRVTLRCSPRSGDLSVYWYQQSLDQGLQFLIQYYNGEERAKGNILERFSAQQFPDLHSELNLSSLELGDSALYFCASSVGGTSGRGNEQFFGPGTRLTVL.